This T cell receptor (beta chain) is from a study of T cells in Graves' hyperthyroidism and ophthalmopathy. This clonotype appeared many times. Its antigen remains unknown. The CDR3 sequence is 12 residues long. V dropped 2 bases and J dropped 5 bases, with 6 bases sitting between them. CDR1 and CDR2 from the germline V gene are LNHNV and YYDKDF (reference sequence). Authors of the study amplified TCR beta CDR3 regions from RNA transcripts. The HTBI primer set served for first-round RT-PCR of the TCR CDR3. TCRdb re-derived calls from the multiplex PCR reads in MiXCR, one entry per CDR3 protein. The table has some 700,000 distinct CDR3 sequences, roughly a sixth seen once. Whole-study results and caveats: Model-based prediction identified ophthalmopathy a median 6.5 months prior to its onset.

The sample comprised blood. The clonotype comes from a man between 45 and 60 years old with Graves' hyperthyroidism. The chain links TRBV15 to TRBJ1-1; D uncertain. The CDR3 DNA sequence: TGTGCCACCAGCAGACAGAAAACTGAAGCTTTCTTT. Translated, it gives CATSRQKTEAFF. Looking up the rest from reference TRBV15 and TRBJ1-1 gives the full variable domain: DAMVIQNPRYQVTQFGKPVTLSCSQTLNHNVMYWYQQKSSQAPKLLFHYYDKDFNNEADTPDNFQSRRPNTSFCFLDIRSPGLGDTAMYLCATSRQKTEAFFGQGTRLTVV.